What follows is one TCR beta chain and its context. The CDR3 is 13 residues long. V shed 5 bases and J shed 1 base, with 8 bases lying between them. Per the germline V gene, CDR1 is SGHTA and CDR2 is FQGTGA. The sample belongs to a study of T cell responses to AZD1222 COVID-19 vaccine. TCRdb keeps only in-frame clones here, not all; method: immunoSEQ multiplex PCR. The table shows approximately 150,000 clones, with approximately 90% occurring only once. The source was peripheral blood, collected on day 0 of AZD1222 vaccination. The receptor was derived from an adult in good health. V is TRBV7-3 and J is TRBJ1-1; D call uncertain. In DNA, the CDR3 is TGTGCCAGCAGCACGATGGGGAACACTGAAGCTTTCTTT. It yields the protein CASSTMGNTEAFF.